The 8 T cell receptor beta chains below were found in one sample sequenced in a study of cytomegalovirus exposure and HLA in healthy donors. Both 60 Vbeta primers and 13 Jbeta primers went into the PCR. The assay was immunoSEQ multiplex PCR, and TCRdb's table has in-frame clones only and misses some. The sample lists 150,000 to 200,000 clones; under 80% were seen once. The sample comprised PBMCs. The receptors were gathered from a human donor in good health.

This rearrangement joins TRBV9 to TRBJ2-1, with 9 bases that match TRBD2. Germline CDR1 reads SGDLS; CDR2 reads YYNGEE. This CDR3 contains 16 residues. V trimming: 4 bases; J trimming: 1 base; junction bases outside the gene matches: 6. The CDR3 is CASSTLAGISYNEQFF. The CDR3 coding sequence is TGTGCCAGCAGCACACTAGCGGGTATATCCTACAATGAGCAGTTCTTC. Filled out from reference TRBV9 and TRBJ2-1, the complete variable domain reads DSGVTQTPKHLITATGQRVTLRCSPRSGDLSVYWYQQSLDQGLQFLIQYYNGEERAKGNILERFSAQQFPDLHSELNLSSLELGDSALYFCASSTLAGISYNEQFFGPGTRLTVL.

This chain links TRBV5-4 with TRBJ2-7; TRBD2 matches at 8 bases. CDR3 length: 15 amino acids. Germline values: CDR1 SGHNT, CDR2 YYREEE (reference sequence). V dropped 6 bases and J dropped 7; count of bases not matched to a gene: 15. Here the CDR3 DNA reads TGTGCCAGCAAAGACGGGGGGGGACTCCCGGGGGAGCAGTACTTC. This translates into CASKDGGGLPGEQYF.

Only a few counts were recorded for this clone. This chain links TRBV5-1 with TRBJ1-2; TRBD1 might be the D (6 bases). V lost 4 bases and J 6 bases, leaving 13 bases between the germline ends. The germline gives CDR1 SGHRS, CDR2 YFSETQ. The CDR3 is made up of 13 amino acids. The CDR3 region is CASSGTGMDGYTF. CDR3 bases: TGCGCCAGCAGCGGAACAGGGATGGATGGCTACACCTTC.

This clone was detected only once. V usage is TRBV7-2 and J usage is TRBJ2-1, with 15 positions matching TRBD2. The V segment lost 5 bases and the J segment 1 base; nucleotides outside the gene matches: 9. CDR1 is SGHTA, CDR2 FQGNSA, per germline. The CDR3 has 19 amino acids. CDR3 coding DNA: TGTGCCAGCAGCCTGAGGACTAGCGGGGGGGGAGGGTCCTACAATGAGCAGTTCTTC. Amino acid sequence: CASSLRTSGGGGSYNEQFF.

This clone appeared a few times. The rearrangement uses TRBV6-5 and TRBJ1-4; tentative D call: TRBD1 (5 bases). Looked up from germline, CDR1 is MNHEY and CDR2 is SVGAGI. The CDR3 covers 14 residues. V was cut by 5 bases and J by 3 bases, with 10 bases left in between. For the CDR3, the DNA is TGTGCCAGCAGTCCTACAGGAGCTAATGAAAAACTGTTTTTT. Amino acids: CASSPTGANEKLFF.

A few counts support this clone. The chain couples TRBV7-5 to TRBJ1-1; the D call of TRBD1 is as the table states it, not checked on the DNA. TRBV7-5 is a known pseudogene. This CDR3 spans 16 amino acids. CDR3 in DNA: TGTGCCAGAAGCTTAGCCCCAGGGGGCTGGGACACTGAAGCTTTCTTT. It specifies CARSLAPGGWDTEAFF.

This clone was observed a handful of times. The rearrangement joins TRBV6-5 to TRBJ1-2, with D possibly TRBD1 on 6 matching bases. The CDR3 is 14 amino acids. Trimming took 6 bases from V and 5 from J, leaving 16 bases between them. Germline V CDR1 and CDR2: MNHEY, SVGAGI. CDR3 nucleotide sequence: TGTGCCAGCAGCCCCGACGCCAGGGGTTATGGCTACACCTTC. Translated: CASSPDARGYGYTF.

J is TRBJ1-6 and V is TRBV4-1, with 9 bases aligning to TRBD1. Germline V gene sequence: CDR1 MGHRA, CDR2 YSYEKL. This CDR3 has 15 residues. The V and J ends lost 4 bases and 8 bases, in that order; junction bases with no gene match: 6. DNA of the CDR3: TGCGCCAGCAGCCGACAGACAGGGGGTGATTCACCCCTCCACTTT. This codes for CASSRQTGGDSPLHF.